Each of the 28 T cell receptor beta chains below was sequenced from the same sample in a study of T cells after posttransplantation cyclophosphamide (dated by TCRdb to the mid-2010s). Library construction relied on the immunoSEQ multiplex PCR assay. As stored in TCRdb, this immuneACCESS dataset retains in-frame rearrangements with V and J assigned. A fraction of the clones does not appear; measured against another copy, unresolved V genes explain less than half of the discrepancy, and the remainder lacks a known reason. This sample lists approximately 17,000 clones; 94% were detected once. The ten largest clones take up 0.27% of the sample. Viable CD3+CD4+ or CD3+CD8+ cells that were CCR7+CD45RA+CD45RO-CD95-CD27+CD28+ were defined as naive T cells. Sequences were obtained from naive CD4+ T cells sorted from blood. The receptor source for this set is a woman in her fifties or sixties in good health and a related stem cell transplant donor.

This chain uses TRBV5-4 with TRBJ2-2; D uncertain. The CDR3 sequence is 16 residues long. Germline values: CDR1 SGHNT, CDR2 YYREEE (reference sequence). The V end was cut by 0 bases, the J end by 4 bases, with 13 bases between. CDR3 nucleotides: TGTGCCAGCAGCTTGGACTTTACCGGGTTCACCGGGGAGCTGTTTTTT. Amino acids: CASSLDFTGFTGELFF.

The chain couples TRBV6-5 to TRBJ1-6; no clear D. The CDR3 sequence is 14 residues long. Trimming pared 7 bases from V and 5 bases from J, leaving 12 bases between. Looked up from germline, CDR1 is MNHEY and CDR2 is SVGAGI. CDR3 bases: TGTGCCAGCACCGGGAACAGAGATAATTCACCCCTCCACTTT. This gives the protein CASTGNRDNSPLHF.

This rearrangement joins TRBV9 to TRBJ2-2; D may be TRBD2 (5 bases). The CDR3 covers 13 residues. CDR1 and CDR2 (germline): SGDLS, YYNGEE. Trimming left V 1 base short and J 6 bases short, with 7 bases between. The CDR3 nucleotides read TGTGCCAGCAGCGTACGGGGTGCCGGGGAGCTGTTTTTT. Its translation is CASSVRGAGELFF.

The chain joins TRBV9 to TRBJ2-5; D uncertain. The end of the DNA is better explained by TRBJ2-7, so the J call may be wrong. Germline V gene lookup returns CDR1 SGDLS and CDR2 YYNGEE. This CDR3 has 15 residues. CDR3 protein: CASSVDGSKTYEQYF. The CDR3 DNA reads TGTGCCAGCAGCGTCGACGGGTCGAAGACCTACGAGCAGTACTTC.

This clone was seen once. CDR3 protein: CASGPDRGQTQYF. The CDR3 nucleotides read TGTGCTAGTGGACCCGACAGGGGGCAGACCCAGTACTTC. V and J are TRBV12-5 and TRBJ2-5; 10 nucleotides agree with TRBD1. The CDR3 extends over 13 amino acids. Trimming at V came to 6 bases and at J to 6 bases, leaving 4 bases not matched to a gene. Looked up from germline, CDR1 is LGHNT and CDR2 is FRNRAP.

The CDR3 reads CASSLSPGLDSPLHF. Here the CDR3 DNA reads TGTGCCAGCAGTTTATCACCCGGGTTGGATTCACCCCTCCACTTT. V gene TRBV27 combines with J gene TRBJ1-6; no reliable D call. Trimming cost V 0 bases and J 8 bases, with 11 bases left between them. Germline V gene lookup returns CDR1 MNHEY and CDR2 SMNVEV (reference sequence). This CDR3 comprises 15 residues.

The chain recombines TRBV4-1 with TRBJ2-7, with D perhaps matching TRBD2 (6 bases). V lost 2 bases to trimming and J lost 2 bases, with 19 bases between them. CDR3 length: 17 residues. Germline CDR1 is MGHRA and CDR2 is YSYEKL. CDR3 residues: CASSQRGTGERTYEQYF. For the CDR3, the DNA is TGCGCCAGCAGCCAAAGGGGAACGGGGGAGAGGACCTACGAGCAGTACTTC.

V is TRBV18 and J is TRBJ2-7, with D perhaps matching TRBD2 (6 bases). V was pared by 2 bases and J by 1 base, with 18 bases between. CDR1 and CDR2 from the germline V gene are KGHSH and LQKENI. The CDR3 is made up of 17 amino acids. DNA for the CDR3: TGTGCCAGCTCACCATTAAACCCGGGACTGCTTTCCTACGAGCAGTACTTC. Translating gives CASSPLNPGLLSYEQYF.

The rearrangement joins TRBV5-4 to TRBJ2-4; D ambiguous. Germline CDR1 reads SGHNT; CDR2 reads YYREEE (reference sequence). This CDR3 spans 14 amino acids. Trimming stripped 0 bases from V and 5 bases from J, with 9 bases between. The CDR3 reads CASSLEWAENIQYF. In DNA form, the CDR3 reads TGTGCCAGCAGCTTGGAGTGGGCCGAAAACATTCAGTACTTC.

The J gene is TRBJ1-1, the V gene TRBV30; tentatively, D is TRBD1 (5 bases). The germline V gene encodes CDR1 GTSNPN and CDR2 SVGIG (reference sequence). The CDR3 is 11 amino acids. V gave up 2 bases and J gave up 6 bases, with 7 bases separating them. This CDR3 reads CAWSRGAEAFF. The CDR3 DNA is TGTGCCTGGAGTCGGGGGGCTGAAGCTTTCTTT.

The J gene is TRBJ2-1, the V gene TRBV30, with 9 positions matching TRBD1. This CDR3 is built from 14 residues. CDR1 and CDR2 from the germline V gene are GTSNPN and SVGIG (reference sequence). The V segment lost 2 bases and the J segment 10 bases; nucleotides outside the gene matches: 9. In DNA form, the CDR3 reads TGTGCCTGGAGTCCGGACAGGGGTTTGTACGAGCAGTTCTTC. Translated, it gives CAWSPDRGLYEQFF.

The chain is built from TRBV30 and TRBJ2-2, with a tentative D call TRBD2 (5 bases). This CDR3 is 14 amino acids long. Per germline, CDR1 GTSNPN and CDR2 SVGIG (reference sequence). Trimming removed 2 bases at V and 4 bases at J, with 11 bases between. The CDR3 sequence is CAWSRGIPTGELFF. CDR3 coding DNA: TGTGCCTGGAGTAGAGGGATCCCCACCGGGGAGCTGTTTTTT.

This chain links TRBV19 with TRBJ1-1; D remains ambiguous. Germline values: CDR1 LNHDA, CDR2 SQIVND (reference sequence). The CDR3 extends over 13 amino acids. V was shortened by 6 bases and J by 1 base, with 9 bases between the two germline ends. CDR3 residues: CASRDTPNTEAFF. CDR3 DNA: TGTGCCAGTAGAGACACCCCGAACACTGAAGCTTTCTTT.

With respect to this clone: Within the sample, other DNA sequences also encode this same CDR3. The CDR3 reads CASSLYRDYGTDTQYF. The CDR3 region has the DNA TGTGCCAGCAGCCTGTACCGGGACTATGGCACAGATACGCAGTATTTT. The chain employs TRBV7-6 and TRBJ2-3, with 7 bases lining up with TRBD2. This CDR3 contains 16 residues. Trimming at V came to 5 bases and at J to 1 base, leaving 9 bases not matched to a gene. Germline V gene data show CDR1 as SGHVS and CDR2 as FNYEAQ.

This chain joins TRBV10-3 and TRBJ2-1, with D possibly matching TRBD2 (5 bases). The CDR3 contains 18 residues. The V end was cut by 4 bases, the J end by 0 bases, with 19 bases between. CDR1 ENHRY and CDR2 SYGVKD come from the germline V gene. DNA of the CDR3: TGTGCCATCAGTGGGGTGCGGGCTCAGACCAGCTCCTACAATGAGCAGTTCTTC. Protein sequence: CAISGVRAQTSSYNEQFF.

V usage is TRBV2 and J usage is TRBJ2-5; D possibly corresponds to TRBD1 (5 bases). CDR3 length: 13 amino acids. V shed 3 bases and J shed 1 base, with 6 bases lying between them. CDR1 is SNHLY and CDR2 is FYNNEI in the germline V gene. The CDR3 protein is CASSDRAQETQYF. The CDR3 coding sequence is TGTGCCAGCAGTGACAGGGCCCAAGAGACCCAGTACTTC.

This clone was counted once. The V gene is TRBV2, the J gene TRBJ2-2, with 8 positions matching TRBD1. The CDR3 runs to 14 residues. Unmatched junction bases numbered 9, after V lost 6 bases and J lost 9 bases. CDR1 and CDR2 from the germline V gene are SNHLY and FYNNEI. CDR3 DNA sequence: TGTGCCAGCAGAGAGGGCAGGGGGCTGAGGGAGCTGTTTTTT. Amino acid sequence: CASREGRGLRELFF.

The chain employs TRBV5-1 and TRBJ2-1; D perhaps matches TRBD2 (6 bases). This CDR3 spans 14 amino acids. Germline CDR1 and CDR2: SGHRS and YFSETQ. Trimming removed 4 bases at V and 2 bases at J, with 10 bases between. The CDR3 coding sequence is TGCGCCAGCAGCAAAACGGGGGCCTACAATGAGCAGTTCTTC. Amino acid sequence: CASSKTGAYNEQFF.

This clone was recorded only once. This chain links TRBV27 with TRBJ2-5; 7 bases match TRBD2. The J call is in doubt because the DNA end fits TRBJ2-7 better. Germline V gene lookup returns CDR1 MNHEY and CDR2 SMNVEV (reference sequence). The CDR3 extends over 12 amino acids. The CDR3 is CASSRREGEQYF. The CDR3 DNA reads as TGTGCCAGCAGTCGAAGGGAGGGCGAGCAGTACTTC.

The CDR3: CASSPDRGIGYTF. CDR3 bases: TGTGCCAGCAGCCCAGACAGGGGGATAGGCTACACCTTC. The V call is TRBV11-2, the J call TRBJ1-2; TRBD1 aligns across 9 bases. The CDR3 spans 13 residues. Trimming cost V 5 bases and J 8 bases; bases outside gene matches: 6. CDR1 is SGHAT, CDR2 FQNNGV, per germline.

V usage is TRBV28 and J usage is TRBJ2-1; TRBD2 matches 11 bases. The CDR3 is made up of 15 amino acids. V shed 5 bases, J shed 15 bases, and the junction held 15 bases outside the gene matches. CDR1 is MDHEN and CDR2 is SYDVKM in the germline V gene. This chain's CDR3 is CASSIIAGGPGGAFF. The CDR3 DNA follows: TGTGCCAGCAGTATAATAGCGGGAGGGCCCGGGGGCGCGTTCTTC.

This clone was counted between two and nine times. For the CDR3, the DNA is TGTGCCAGCAGCCCCGACATTTCTGGAAACACCATATATTTT. Its translation is CASSPDISGNTIYF. The chain combines TRBV5-4 with TRBJ1-3, with D hard to call. Trimming left V 4 bases short and J 1 base short, with 9 bases between. Germline lookup yields CDR1 SGHNT and CDR2 YYREEE (reference sequence). The CDR3 contains 14 residues.

Concerning this clone: Other DNA sequences in this sample translate to the same CDR3. V and J are TRBV18 and TRBJ2-7; D perhaps matches TRBD2 (6 bases). Looked up from germline, CDR1 is KGHSH and CDR2 is LQKENI. The length of the CDR3 is 14 residues. V dropped 3 bases and J dropped 2 bases, with 11 bases sitting between them. CDR3 loop: CASSPPSGAYEQYF. CDR3 coding DNA: TGTGCCAGCTCACCGCCGTCGGGAGCCTACGAGCAGTACTTC.

The CDR3 nucleotides are TGTGCCAGCAGCCAGGGACTAGCGGGAGTGTACGAGCAGTACTTC. Its protein is CASSQGLAGVYEQYF. The chain employs TRBV2 and TRBJ2-7; 14 bases agree with TRBD2. The CDR3 consists of 15 residues. V was pared by 6 bases and J by 4 bases, with 5 bases of the junction left unmatched. CDR1 is SNHLY and CDR2 is FYNNEI in the germline V gene.

The chain has TRBV6-5 and TRBJ1-6; D uncertain. This CDR3 region has 13 residues. The germline V gene has CDR1 MNHEY and CDR2 SVGAGI. Trimming removed 7 bases at V and 9 bases at J, with 13 bases between. The CDR3 is CASTGGEPSPLHF. CDR3 nucleotide sequence: TGTGCCAGCACCGGCGGGGAACCTTCACCCCTCCACTTT.

This clone was detected only once. The rearrangement uses TRBV29-1 and TRBJ1-1, with D unresolved. The CDR3 length is 14 residues. Germline loops: CDR1 SQVTM, CDR2 ANQGSEA. With 5 bases removed from V and 4 bases from J, the gap between germline ends came to 17 bases. The CDR3 spells CSVFLSVGGTEAFF. In DNA, the CDR3 is TGCAGCGTTTTCCTAAGCGTGGGAGGCACTGAAGCTTTCTTT.

The rearrangement joins TRBV15 to TRBJ2-7; 7 nucleotides agree with TRBD1. CDR1 and CDR2 from the germline V gene are LNHNV and YYDKDF (reference sequence). The CDR3 length is 14 residues. Trimming at V came to 8 bases and at J to 4 bases, leaving 11 bases not matched to a gene. CDR3 nucleotide sequence: TGTGCCACCCGATACGGTGGGACAGCTTACGAGCAGTACTTC. Encoded protein: CATRYGGTAYEQYF.

The chain has TRBV6-5 and TRBJ1-1; D is unclear. The CDR3 runs 14 residues. Germline lookup yields CDR1 MNHEY and CDR2 SVGAGI. Deletions cut 2 bases from V and 1 base from J, with 8 bases between. CDR3 in DNA: TGTGCCAGCAGTTACCAGGTCGCGAACACTGAAGCTTTCTTT. It yields the protein CASSYQVANTEAFF.